The clone carrying this TCR beta chain was recorded many times. TCRdb independently ran MiXCR on the RT-PCR reads; one entry per CDR3 protein. Of around 190,000 distinct CDR3 sequences listed, around 9% are singletons. The data were obtained in a study of response to subunit inactivated influenza vaccine. The CDR3 runs 11 residues. The germline V and J ends were trimmed by 6 bases and 3 bases, with 7 bases remaining between them. Germline V gene sequence: CDR1 DFQATT, CDR2 SNEGSKA (reference sequence). V gene TRBV20-1 combines with J gene TRBJ2-3; tentative D call: TRBD2 (5 bases). The material sequenced was non-naive T cells sorted from PBMCs, taken on the day of vaccination. The TCR was taken from a man between 45 and 60 years old who received an inactivated influenza vaccine. Here the CDR3 DNA reads TGCAGTGCCGAGGGAACAGATACGCAGTATTTT. Amino acid sequence: CSAEGTDTQYF.